A selection of T cell receptor beta chains follows, all from one sample in a study of CD4 T cells in relation to SARS-CoV-2 and coronaviruses. These TCRs are of unknown antigen specificity. TCRdb keeps only in-frame clones here, not all; method: immunoSEQ multiplex PCR. This sample carries tens of thousands of clones, approximately 80% of them seen once, and the ten largest clones take roughly a fifth. Specimen: CD4+ T cells from PBMCs, cultured in vitro. The receptors were sampled from a human donor in good health. The CDR3 runs from the conserved cysteine through the conserved F or W. The D gene is left open where the match is weak.

j_gene: TRBJ1-2; d_gene: TRBD1; v_gene: TRBV13; CDR3nt: TGTGCCAGCAGCTCTAGGGACAGGGCAAGCCTTTATGGCTACACCTTC; CDR3aa: CASSSRDRASLYGYTF
j_gene: TRBJ1-3; d_gene: NA; v_gene: TRBV7-9; CDR3nt: TGTGCCAGCAGCTTAGATGGGGGCACTGGAAACACCATATATTTT; CDR3aa: CASSLDGGTGNTIYF
j_gene: TRBJ2-7; d_gene: NA; v_gene: TRBV19; CDR3nt: TGTGCCAGTAGATCAGCAGTAGAGCAGTACTTC; CDR3aa: CASRSAVEQYF
j_gene: TRBJ2-2; d_gene: NA; v_gene: TRBV5-4; CDR3nt: TGTGCCAGCAGCCGGACGGGGAGGGGGACCGGGGAGCTGTTTTTT; CDR3aa: CASSRTGRGTGELFF
j_gene: TRBJ2-7; d_gene: NA; v_gene: TRBV12-2; CDR3nt: TGTGCAAGTCGCTTCGACAGGGACCACGAGCAGTACTTC; CDR3aa: CASRFDRDHEQYF
j_gene: TRBJ2-7; d_gene: NA; v_gene: TRBV7-2; CDR3nt: TGTGCCAGCAGCTTAGGGGTCGGACCGTTCGGGGACTACGAGCAGTACTTC; CDR3aa: CASSLGVGPFGDYEQYF
j_gene: TRBJ2-2; d_gene: NA; v_gene: TRBV7-9; CDR3nt: TGTGCCAGCGGCAGGGCAGGACCGAACACCGGGGAGCTGTTTTTT; CDR3aa: CASGRAGPNTGELFF
j_gene: TRBJ2-2; d_gene: TRBD2; v_gene: TRBV7-2; CDR3nt: TGTGCCAGCAGCCCCGGACTAGCGGGAGGTCTAGGCGCCGGGGAGCTGTTTTTT; CDR3aa: CASSPGLAGGLGAGELFF
j_gene: TRBJ1-4; d_gene: TRBD1; v_gene: TRBV2; CDR3nt: TGTGCCAGCAGTCGTAGACAGGGGGATGAAAAACTGTTTTTT; CDR3aa: CASSRRQGDEKLFF
j_gene: TRBJ2-5; d_gene: TRBD2; v_gene: TRBV3-1/TRBV3-2; CDR3nt: TGTGCCAGCAGCCAACTAGCGGGGGGGCCGCGGGAGACCCAGTACTTC; CDR3aa: CASSQLAGGPRETQYF
j_gene: TRBJ2-6; d_gene: NA; v_gene: TRBV2; CDR3nt: TGTGCCAGCCCACCCTCGGGGGGGGCCAACGTCCTGACTTTC; CDR3aa: CASPPSGGANVLTF
j_gene: TRBJ2-1; d_gene: TRBD2; v_gene: TRBV7-6; CDR3nt: TGTGCCAGCAGCTTAGGTGCGGGGGGGCCCAAATACAATGAGCAGTTCTTC; CDR3aa: CASSLGAGGPKYNEQFF
j_gene: TRBJ2-7; d_gene: TRBD2; v_gene: TRBV7-9; CDR3nt: TGTGCCATAAGTCTAGCGGGAGGGCCCCACGAGCAGTACTTC; CDR3aa: CAISLAGGPHEQYF
j_gene: TRBJ1-4; d_gene: NA; v_gene: TRBV19; CDR3nt: TGTGCCAGTAAAAACGGCCCAACTAATGAAAAACTGTTTTTT; CDR3aa: CASKNGPTNEKLFF
j_gene: TRBJ1-3; d_gene: NA; v_gene: TRBV19; CDR3nt: TGTGCCAGTAGTATGGGGCTTGGGGGGCCTGGAAACACCATATATTTT; CDR3aa: CASSMGLGGPGNTIYF